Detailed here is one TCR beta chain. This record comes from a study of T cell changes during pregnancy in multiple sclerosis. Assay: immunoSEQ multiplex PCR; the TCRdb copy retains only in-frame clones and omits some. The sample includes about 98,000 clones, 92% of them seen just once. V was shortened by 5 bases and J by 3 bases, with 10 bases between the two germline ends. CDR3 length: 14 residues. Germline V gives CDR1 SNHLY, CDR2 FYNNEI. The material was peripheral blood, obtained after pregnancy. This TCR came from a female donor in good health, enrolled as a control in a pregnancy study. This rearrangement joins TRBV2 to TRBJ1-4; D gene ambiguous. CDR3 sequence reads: CASSYGFPNEKLFF. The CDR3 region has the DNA TGTGCCAGCAGTTACGGGTTCCCTAATGAAAAACTGTTTTTT.